Reported below is one T cell receptor beta chain. Its matching antigen is unknown. The data are from a study of Graves' ophthalmopathy and Graves' hyperthyroidism. RNA transcripts were the template, and TCR beta CDR3 regions were amplified from them. HTBI-primed RT-PCR formed the first round, and a multiplex PCR formed the second. MiXCR, applied by TCRdb to the multiplex PCR reads, yields one record per CDR3 protein. Altogether roughly 700,000 distinct CDR3 sequences are present, approximately 40% being singletons, with the ten largest covering roughly 46%. The CDR3 spans 16 residues. V was clipped by 4 bases and J by 2 bases, with 12 bases between them. The germline V gene has CDR1 ENHRY and CDR2 SYGVKD. Clinical symptoms, serum thyroxine, TRAb, thyroid ultrasound and orbital computed tomography determined diagnosis. Study-wide results and caveats: Most expanded thyroid clonotypes above 0.001 frequency also appeared in blood.

The source of this sequence is an adult man with Graves' ophthalmopathy. The sample was peripheral blood. The rearrangement links TRBV10-3 to TRBJ2-6, with D tentatively TRBD2 (6 bases). CDR3 coding DNA: TGTGCCATCAGTGTGGCAGGAGGGCCTGGGGCCAACGTCCTGACTTTC. Protein: CAISVAGGPGANVLTF.